These 27 T cell receptor beta chains were all obtained from the same sample, sequenced in a study of cytomegalovirus exposure and HLA in healthy donors. PCR employed 60 Vbeta and 13 Jbeta primers. TCRdb keeps only in-frame clones here, not all; method: immunoSEQ multiplex PCR. The repertoire holds roughly 150,000 clones, with about 84% as singletons. The material sequenced was PBMCs. The receptors here all came from a man aged 45-65 years in good health and CMV-seropositive.

This clone was counted once. The CDR3 bases are TGCAGCGTTGAGTCCGGTCCTAATGAAAAACTGTTTTTT. Translating gives CSVESGPNEKLFF. The chain uses TRBV29-1 and TRBJ1-4; no clear D. The CDR3 covers 13 residues. CDR1 and CDR2 (germline): SQVTM, ANQGSEA. Trimming took off 3 bases at V and 3 bases at J, with 8 bases between the two ends.

This chain connects TRBV19 to TRBJ2-7, with 7 bases that match TRBD2. Germline-derived CDR1 and CDR2 are LNHDA and SQIVND (reference sequence). V dropped 6 bases and J dropped 5; count of bases not matched to a gene: 7. The CDR3 runs 13 residues. Written as DNA, the CDR3 is TGTGCCAGTAGCCGAGGGGCGGGGGACGAGCAGTACTTC. It specifies CASSRGAGDEQYF.

V usage is TRBV5-8 and J usage is TRBJ2-1; 8 bases agree with TRBD1. The CDR3 spans 14 residues. J was trimmed by 4 bases and V by 6 bases; bases with no gene match: 6. The germline V gene encodes CDR1 SGHTS and CDR2 YDEGEE. CDR3 sequence reads: CASTDRGRYNEQFF. The CDR3 nucleotides read TGTGCCAGCACCGACAGGGGTCGGTACAATGAGCAGTTCTTC.

The gene calls are TRBV6-1 and TRBJ1-3; D is possibly TRBD1 (5 bases). The CDR3 spans 16 residues. Between the trimmed V and J ends, which lost 4 bases and 2 bases, there was a span of 15 bases. Germline lookup yields CDR1 MNHNS and CDR2 SASEGT. CDR3 nucleotide sequence: TGTGCCAGCAGTGCCTCCGGGAGGGGAACTGGAAACACCATATATTTT. The encoded protein is CASSASGRGTGNTIYF.

This chain links TRBV9 with TRBJ1-4; D is uncertain. Looked up from germline, CDR1 is SGDLS and CDR2 is YYNGEE. V was cut by 2 bases and J by 5 bases, with 13 bases left in between. This CDR3 spans 15 amino acids. The CDR3 region is CASSVGAVGNEKLFF. The CDR3 nucleotides are TGTGCCAGCAGCGTGGGTGCGGTTGGGAATGAAAAACTGTTTTTT.

The chain combines TRBV6-5 with TRBJ1-5, with D possibly matching TRBD1 (6 bases). Per the germline V gene, CDR1 is MNHEY and CDR2 is SVGAGI. The V and J ends lost 6 bases and 3 bases respectively, with 9 bases between them. The CDR3 runs to 13 residues. DNA for the CDR3: TGTGCCAGCAGGAGACAGGTCAATCAGCCCCAGCATTTT. The encoded protein is CASRRQVNQPQHF.

This clone appeared a single time. The gene calls are TRBV2 and TRBJ2-3; D may be TRBD1 (5 bases). Looked up from germline, CDR1 is SNHLY and CDR2 is FYNNEI. The CDR3 has 14 residues. The V end was cut by 7 bases, the J end by 4 bases, with 15 bases between. The CDR3 protein is CASKSGYGADTQYF. The DNA for the CDR3 is TGTGCCAGCAAATCAGGGTACGGTGCAGATACGCAGTATTTT.

The genes are TRBV5-4 and TRBJ2-5, with a weak D call TRBD2 (6 bases). This CDR3 is 14 amino acids long. V shed 4 bases and J shed 5 bases, with 15 bases lying between them. Germline loops: CDR1 SGHNT, CDR2 YYREEE (reference sequence). The CDR3 sequence is CASSHRDSGETQYF. Written as DNA, the CDR3 is TGTGCCAGCAGCCACCGGGACTCCGGGGAGACCCAGTACTTC.

The chain combines TRBV10-3 with TRBJ2-1; D is possibly TRBD1 (5 bases). CDR3 length: 16 amino acids. In germline, CDR1 is ENHRY, CDR2 SYGVKD. The V and J ends lost 1 base and 0 bases respectively, with 10 bases between them. CDR3 coding DNA: TGTGCCATCAGTGAGTTCCAGGGTGTCTCCTACAATGAGCAGTTCTTC. It specifies CAISEFQGVSYNEQFF.

V usage is TRBV7-8 and J usage is TRBJ1-5; 7 bases map to TRBD1. The CDR3 is 13 amino acids. CDR1 is SGHVS, CDR2 FQNEAQ, per germline. V dropped 4 bases and J dropped 5; count of bases not matched to a gene: 2. The CDR3 region has the DNA TGTGCCAGCAGCTACACAGGGGATCAGCCCCAGCATTTT. It encodes CASSYTGDQPQHF.

The chain joins TRBV18 to TRBJ1-1; 7 positions agree with TRBD1. Germline CDR1 reads KGHSH; CDR2 reads LQKENI. This CDR3 region has 13 residues. V lost 6 bases to trimming and J lost 6 bases; unmatched junction nucleotides: 7. The CDR3 sequence: CASSAGQVAEAFF. Here the CDR3 DNA reads TGTGCCAGCTCGGCCGGACAGGTGGCTGAAGCTTTCTTT. The full variable domain, in which reference TRBV18 and TRBJ1-1 provide the parts outside the CDR3, is NAGVMQNPRHLVRRRGQEARLRCSPMKGHSHVYWYRQLPEEGLKFMVYLQKENIIDESGMPKERFSAEFPKEGPSILRIQQVVRGDSAAYFCASSAGQVAEAFFGQGTRLTVV.

This clone was detected a few times. CDR3: CASSSDREGYTF. The CDR3 DNA follows: TGTGCCAGCAGCTCGGACAGGGAGGGCTACACCTTC. The chain uses TRBV28 and TRBJ1-2, with 8 nucleotides matching TRBD1. V gave up 6 bases and J gave up 8 bases; unmatched junction bases: 5. The CDR3 sequence is 12 residues long. Germline V gene lookup returns CDR1 MDHEN and CDR2 SYDVKM.

This chain uses TRBV2 with TRBJ1-2, with a possible D match to TRBD1 (5 bases). Trimming left V 4 bases short and J 2 bases short, with 8 bases between. Germline loops: CDR1 SNHLY, CDR2 FYNNEI. The CDR3 runs to 13 residues. The CDR3 region has the DNA TGTGCCAGCAGTGCGCAGGGAAACTATGGCTACACCTTC. This codes for CASSAQGNYGYTF.

This clone has only a few counts. The chain's CDR3 is CASSLSGGAYNEQFF. In DNA form, the CDR3 reads TGTGCCAGCAGCTTATCCGGGGGGGCTTACAATGAGCAGTTCTTC. The chain has TRBV7-9 and TRBJ2-1, with TRBD2 identical over 8 bases. The germline gives CDR1 SEHNR, CDR2 FQNEAQ (reference sequence). Germline trimming cut 2 bases from V and 4 bases from J; bases unmatched to any gene: 4. The CDR3 length is 15 residues.

The chain employs TRBV5-1 and TRBJ2-3; 12 bases align to TRBD2. In germline, CDR1 is SGHRS, CDR2 YFSETQ. V was pared by 4 bases and J by 1 base, with 13 bases of the junction left unmatched. CDR3 length equals 19 residues. CDR3 DNA: TGCGCCAGCAGCCATAAAACCGGACTAGCGGGGCTCCGCACAGATACGCAGTATTTT. It codes for CASSHKTGLAGLRTDTQYF.

The rearrangement links TRBV29-1 to TRBJ2-3; D is unclear. Germline V CDR1 and CDR2: SQVTM, ANQGSEA. The germline V and J ends were trimmed by 4 bases and 6 bases, with 14 bases remaining between them. The CDR3 has 13 residues. The CDR3 here is CSVALQMRDTQYF. The CDR3 nucleotides read TGCAGCGTTGCCCTCCAAATGCGGGATACGCAGTATTTT.

This clone was observed a single time. The chain couples TRBV5-4 to TRBJ2-7; D perhaps matches TRBD1 (6 bases). The CDR3 has 15 residues. Germline V gene lookup returns CDR1 SGHNT and CDR2 YYREEE (reference sequence). Trimming pared 4 bases from V and 3 bases from J, leaving 17 bases between. CDR3 DNA sequence: TGTGCCAGCAGCAGGGGAACAGGGCCAAACTACGAGCAGTACTTC. It codes for CASSRGTGPNYEQYF.

J is TRBJ1-1 and V is TRBV5-1, with TRBD1 as a possible D gene (6 bases). Trimming took 0 bases from V and 11 from J, leaving 14 bases between them. CDR1 is SGHRS, CDR2 YFSETQ, per germline. CDR3 length: 13 amino acids. This CDR3 is CASSLDRVGSAFF. The DNA for the CDR3 is TGCGCCAGCAGCTTGGACAGGGTGGGGTCCGCTTTCTTT. Full variable domain (missing parts from reference TRBV5-1 and TRBJ1-1): KAGVTQTPRYLIKTRGQQVTLSCSPISGHRSVSWYQQTPGQGLQFLFEYFSETQRNKGNFPGRFSGRQFSNSRSEMNVSTLELGDSALYLCASSLDRVGSAFFGQGTRLTVV.

The chain employs TRBV5-5 and TRBJ2-5; no clear D. Germline loops: CDR1 SGHKS, CDR2 YYEKEE (reference sequence). V was clipped by 0 bases and J by 2 bases, with 11 bases between them. The CDR3 runs to 15 residues. DNA for the CDR3: TGTGCCAGCAGCTTGGTTTCCCGTAATCAAGAGACCCAGTACTTC. This encodes CASSLVSRNQETQYF.

The rearrangement joins TRBV6-1 to TRBJ1-2; D is undetermined. V dropped 1 base and J dropped 0 bases, with 9 bases sitting between them. Germline V gene data show CDR1 as MNHNS and CDR2 as SASEGT. The CDR3 loop spans 15 amino acids. The CDR3 spells CASSEVYQANYGYTF. In DNA, the CDR3 is TGTGCCAGCAGTGAAGTCTACCAGGCTAACTATGGCTACACCTTC.

The genes are TRBV7-9 and TRBJ1-4, with a tentative D call TRBD1 (5 bases). Trimming stripped 5 bases from V and 3 bases from J, with 16 bases between. The CDR3 loop spans 16 amino acids. Germline CDR1 and CDR2: SEHNR and FQNEAQ (reference sequence). CDR3 region: CASSQGQGRANEKLFF. The CDR3 DNA is TGTGCCAGCAGCCAGGGTCAGGGCAGGGCTAATGAAAAACTGTTTTTT.

This rearrangement joins TRBV5-8 to TRBJ1-5; tentative D call: TRBD1 (5 bases). This CDR3 comprises 15 residues. V lost 4 bases and J 6 bases, leaving 17 bases between the germline ends. Germline assignment: CDR1 SGHTS and CDR2 YDEGEE. CDR3 coding DNA: TGTGCCAGCAGCCCACGGGACTTCAGAGGTCAGCCCCAGCATTTT. Its protein is CASSPRDFRGQPQHF. Supplemented by reference TRBV5-8 and TRBJ1-5, the full variable domain reads EAGVTQSPTHLIKTRGQQATLRCSPISGHTSVYWYQQALGLGLQFLLWYDEGEERNRGNFPPRFSGRQFPNYSSELNVNALELEDSALYLCASSPRDFRGQPQHFGDGTRLSIL.

This chain links TRBV18 with TRBJ2-7, with 9 bases identical to TRBD1. Germline CDR1 reads KGHSH; CDR2 reads LQKENI. The junction had 4 bases not matched to a gene; V was cut back by 6 bases and J by 4 bases. The CDR3 has 13 residues. The CDR3 loop reads CASSRDRVYEQYF. The CDR3 DNA reads as TGTGCCAGCTCGAGGGACAGGGTTTACGAGCAGTACTTC.

This clone was detected once. CDR3 sequence: CASSSGENYGYTF. DNA for the CDR3: TGTGCCAGCAGTTCGGGGGAGAACTATGGCTACACCTTC. V is TRBV6-6 and J is TRBJ1-2, with D possibly TRBD1 on 5 matching bases. The V gene's germline CDR1 is MNHNY and CDR2 SVGAGI (reference sequence). V gave up 4 bases and J gave up 2 bases, with 8 bases separating them. The CDR3 runs to 13 residues.

The gene calls are TRBV6-1 and TRBJ2-7, with 8 bases fitting TRBD2. Germline V gives CDR1 MNHNS, CDR2 SASEGT. With 10 bases clipped from V and 4 bases from J, the junction kept 9 bases outside the gene matches. The CDR3 has 13 amino acids. The CDR3 spells CATTITSGYEQYF. The CDR3 DNA reads TGTGCCACCACCATCACTAGCGGTTACGAGCAGTACTTC.

This chain's CDR3 is CASSLETGAQYF. CDR3 DNA: TGCGCCAGCAGCTTGGAAACGGGGGCGCAGTATTTT. V is TRBV5-1 and J is TRBJ2-3, with D tentatively TRBD2 (6 bases). This CDR3 region has 12 residues. Germline V gives CDR1 SGHRS, CDR2 YFSETQ. V was pared by 0 bases and J by 10 bases, with 9 bases between.

The J gene is TRBJ1-2, the V gene TRBV6-1; 8 nucleotides line up with TRBD1. Per the germline V gene, CDR1 is MNHNS and CDR2 is SASEGT. V shed 7 bases and J 4 bases; nucleotides not matched to a gene: 5. The CDR3 has 13 residues. The CDR3 reads CASTRTGSYGYTF. The CDR3 nucleotides read TGTGCCAGCACCAGGACAGGGAGCTATGGCTACACCTTC.